This T cell receptor beta chain was documented in a study of multiple sclerosis patients with progressive multifocal leukoencephalopathy. The germline V gene encodes CDR1 SQVTM and CDR2 ANQGSEA. V lost 1 base and J lost 3, with 17 bases in between. The CDR3 is 16 amino acids. Time point specified: about a year of natalizumab therapy. Longitudinal control samples came from natalizumab-treated multiple sclerosis patients without PML. Sequencing used immunoSEQ multiplex PCR; TCRdb keeps in-frame clones, though not all of them. The profile shows tens of thousands of clones, almost 90% of them singletons. This chain connects TRBV29-1 to TRBJ2-3, with D perhaps TRBD1 (5 bases). The clonotype was recovered from a human donor with multiple sclerosis. This material consisted of PBMCs, taken from a patient treated with natalizumab. The CDR3 sequence: CSVEVRLSGMTDTQYF. The CDR3 DNA reads as TGCAGCGTTGAAGTGAGGTTGTCAGGGATGACAGATACGCAGTATTTT.